This passage covers 29 T cell receptor beta chains from one sample sequenced in a study of blood T cell repertoires in COVID-19 (dated by TCRdb to about 2020). The method was the immunoSEQ multiplex PCR assay. TCRdb retrieved this table from immuneACCESS and kept in-frame rearrangements only. Not all clones are present; in checked studies, unresolved V genes account for under half, and no reason is known for the remainder. The sample records about 68,000 clones, about 91% of which are singletons. The top ten constitute approximately 4.8% of the sample. Sample: peripheral blood. These receptors were collected from a woman aged 60-75 years with active COVID-19.

The CDR3 DNA sequence: TGTGCCAGCAGCGTCAGTATACTAGCGGACTACAATGAGCAGTTCTTC. This codes for CASSVSILADYNEQFF. The chain couples TRBV9 to TRBJ2-1; 8 bases are a match to TRBD2. CDR1 SGDLS and CDR2 YYNGEE come from the germline V gene. J gave up 3 bases and V 2 bases, and 7 bases lay outside the gene matches. The CDR3 runs 16 residues.

The V gene is TRBV19, the J gene TRBJ1-5; D is possibly TRBD1 (6 bases). Trimming removed 7 bases from V and 3 bases from J, with 13 bases in between. The CDR3 sequence is 14 residues long. The V gene's germline CDR1 is LNHDA and CDR2 SQIVND (reference sequence). CDR3 nucleotides: TGTGCCAGTAAGGATAACAGGGCCAATCAGCCCCAGCATTTT. This translates into CASKDNRANQPQHF.

This clone was seen a single time. V usage is TRBV10-1 and J usage is TRBJ2-1; TRBD2 might be the D (5 bases). Germline CDR1 WNHNN, CDR2 SYGVQD (reference sequence). Trimming removed 4 bases from V and 8 bases from J, with 18 bases in between. The CDR3 has 15 amino acids. The CDR3, as DNA: TGCGCCAGCAGTGCCGGGAACAGCCGGGTACATGAGCAGTTCTTC. Protein sequence: CASSAGNSRVHEQFF.

The CDR3 DNA sequence: TGTGCCAGCAGTTTAACACGTTGGGGGACAGGGGGCCTGAGCAATCAGCCCCAGCATTTT. Protein sequence: CASSLTRWGTGGLSNQPQHF. The chain combines TRBV28 with TRBJ1-5; 12 bases map to TRBD1. J was trimmed by 1 base and V by 2 bases; bases with no gene match: 12. The germline V gene has CDR1 MDHEN and CDR2 SYDVKM. There are 20 residues in the CDR3.

The chain is built from TRBV3-1 (or the pseudogene TRBV3-2) and TRBJ1-2, with D possibly matching TRBD1 (5 bases). V lost 3 bases, J lost 8 bases, and 16 bases lay in between. This CDR3 spans 14 amino acids. The germline V gene has CDR1 LGHDT and CDR2 YNNKEL (reference sequence). CDR3 protein: CASSQSRRGVGYTF. In DNA, the CDR3 is TGTGCCAGCAGCCAGTCAAGGAGGGGTGTGGGCTACACCTTC.

The chain links TRBV5-1 to TRBJ2-1; possibly TRBD2 for D (5 bases). The ends were cut back, 0 bases at V and 0 bases at J, with 10 bases in the middle. Per the germline V gene, CDR1 is SGHRS and CDR2 is YFSETQ. This CDR3 is 16 amino acids long. This chain's CDR3 is CASSLVSGSSYNEQFF. As DNA, the CDR3 is TGCGCCAGCAGCTTGGTTTCGGGGAGCTCCTACAATGAGCAGTTCTTC.

The chain has TRBV28 and TRBJ2-1; D is possibly TRBD1 (6 bases). Germline values: CDR1 MDHEN, CDR2 SYDVKM. The CDR3 has 18 residues. With 6 bases removed from V and 3 bases from J, the gap between germline ends came to 24 bases. The CDR3 spells CASSYSPGFLGGYNEQFF. The CDR3 nucleotides are TGTGCCAGCAGCTACTCCCCCGGGTTTCTAGGGGGCTACAATGAGCAGTTCTTC. The whole variable domain, filled in from reference TRBV28 and TRBJ2-1, reads DVKVTQSSRYLVKRTGEKVFLECVQDMDHENMFWYRQDPGLGLRLIYFSYDVKMKEKGDIPEGYSVSREKKERFSLILESASTNQTSMYLCASSYSPGFLGGYNEQFFGPGTRLTVL.

The chain recombines TRBV4-1 with TRBJ1-1; 8 bases line up with TRBD1. Germline-derived CDR1 and CDR2 are MGHRA and YSYEKL. V was pared by 5 bases and J by 0 bases, with 5 bases of the junction left unmatched. The CDR3 is made up of 15 amino acids. CDR3 nucleotides: TGCGCCAGCAGCAAACCGGGACAGGTGAACACTGAAGCTTTCTTT. It specifies CASSKPGQVNTEAFF.

About this clone: Additional DNA sequences in this sample encode the identical CDR3. V usage is TRBV6-4 and J usage is TRBJ2-1; 8 positions match TRBD2. J lost 5 bases, V lost 6 bases, and 3 bases had no gene match. This CDR3 is built from 13 residues. Germline V gene lookup returns CDR1 MRHNA and CDR2 SNTAGT. The CDR3 DNA reads as TGTGCCAGCAGCGTCGGGAGGGACAATGAGCAGTTCTTC. Translated: CASSVGRDNEQFF.

This chain links TRBV6-5 with TRBJ1-6, with TRBD1 matching over 10 bases. V was clipped by 7 bases and J by 6 bases; unmatched bases: 6. Germline CDR1 reads MNHEY; CDR2 reads SVGAGI. The CDR3 sequence is 15 residues long. CDR3 region: CASKIRDRGNSPLHF. CDR3 nucleotide sequence: TGTGCCAGCAAGATCCGGGACAGGGGTAATTCACCCCTCCACTTT.

This clone was detected once. The chain combines TRBV5-6 with TRBJ2-1; a possible D gene is TRBD2 (6 bases). The germline gives CDR1 SGHDT, CDR2 YYEEEE. Trimming shortened V by 3 bases and J by 4 bases, and 8 bases separated the two germline ends. The CDR3 is 13 amino acids. The CDR3 loop reads CASSSGLYNEQFF. The CDR3 bases are TGTGCCAGCAGCTCGGGACTGTACAATGAGCAGTTCTTC.

This chain joins TRBV18 and TRBJ2-3; perhaps TRBD2 as D (5 bases). The CDR3 runs 14 residues. V lost 3 bases, J lost 5 bases, and 12 bases lay in between. Germline loops: CDR1 KGHSH, CDR2 LQKENI. The CDR3 protein is CASSPRSREDTQYF. DNA for the CDR3: TGTGCCAGCTCACCCCGGTCTCGGGAAGATACGCAGTATTTT.

This clone has more than one count but fewer than ten. The chain carries TRBV28 and TRBJ1-1, with D perhaps TRBD1 (6 bases). This CDR3 spans 13 amino acids. The germline V gene encodes CDR1 MDHEN and CDR2 SYDVKM. Trimming shortened V by 10 bases and J by 5 bases, and 17 bases separated the two germline ends. CDR3 bases: TGTGCCACCGTCGGACAGTACGGAACTGAAGCTTTCTTT. Amino acid sequence: CATVGQYGTEAFF. The full variable domain, its missing parts supplied by reference TRBV28 and TRBJ1-1, is DVKVTQSSRYLVKRTGEKVFLECVQDMDHENMFWYRQDPGLGLRLIYFSYDVKMKEKGDIPEGYSVSREKKERFSLILESASTNQTSMYLCATVGQYGTEAFFGQGTRLTVV.

The chain couples TRBV20-1 to TRBJ2-2; no reliable D call. Trimming left V 3 bases short and J 1 base short, with 6 bases between. Germline CDR1 and CDR2: DFQATT and SNEGSKA (reference sequence). The CDR3 contains 13 residues. The CDR3 region is CSASLRNTGELFF. Here the CDR3 DNA reads TGCAGTGCTAGTCTAAGGAACACCGGGGAGCTGTTTTTT.

The CDR3 sequence is CASSATKRSGGGTQYF. The CDR3 DNA sequence: TGTGCCAGCAGTGCAACCAAGAGGTCAGGGGGAGGTACGCAGTATTTT. The chain recombines TRBV2 with TRBJ2-3, with D maybe TRBD1 (7 bases). This CDR3 has 16 residues. Deletions cut 4 bases from V and 8 bases from J, with 22 bases between. CDR1 SNHLY and CDR2 FYNNEI come from the germline V gene.

This clone has only a few counts. The J gene is TRBJ2-7, the V gene TRBV5-1; TRBD2 might be the D (6 bases). The germline V gene has CDR1 SGHRS and CDR2 YFSETQ. V dropped 5 bases and J dropped 3 bases, with 18 bases sitting between them. The CDR3 is made up of 15 amino acids. CDR3 in DNA: TGCGCCAGCAGGCAGGAGCCGGGACTCAGCTACGAGCAGTACTTC. Amino acid sequence: CASRQEPGLSYEQYF.

A single count supports this clone. The chain recombines TRBV14 with TRBJ2-7; 9 bases match TRBD1. Germline V gene lookup returns CDR1 SGHDN and CDR2 FVKESK. With 6 bases clipped from V and 3 bases from J, the junction kept 9 bases outside the gene matches. CDR3 length: 15 amino acids. This chain's CDR3 is CASRPSGTGSYEQYF. The CDR3 nucleotides are TGTGCCAGCAGACCCTCAGGGACAGGGAGCTACGAGCAGTACTTC.

The chain joins TRBV27 to TRBJ2-1; D ambiguous. The CDR3 runs 15 residues. Trimming removed 4 bases at V and 0 bases at J, with 10 bases between. CDR1 and CDR2 (germline): MNHEY, SMNVEV (reference sequence). CDR3 protein: CASSSPRSSYNEQFF. CDR3 in DNA: TGTGCCAGCAGTTCCCCGAGAAGCTCCTACAATGAGCAGTTCTTC.

The rearrangement joins TRBV19 to TRBJ1-1, with D possibly being TRBD1 (5 bases). The CDR3 has 15 amino acids. The V gene lost 5 bases and the J gene lost 1 base, with 14 bases spanning the gap. Per the germline V gene, CDR1 is LNHDA and CDR2 is SQIVND (reference sequence). CDR3 amino acids: CASSPMWGGNTEAFF. The CDR3 DNA is TGTGCCAGTAGTCCAATGTGGGGGGGGAACACTGAAGCTTTCTTT.

The CDR3 DNA sequence: TGTGCCAGCAGCTTAGGTGGAGGGGGCCCCTACGAGCAGTACTTC. Amino acid sequence: CASSLGGGGPYEQYF. This chain connects TRBV11-2 to TRBJ2-7, with a weak D call TRBD1 (7 bases). Germline values: CDR1 SGHAT, CDR2 FQNNGV. CDR3 size: 15 residues. The germline V and J ends were trimmed by 1 base and 2 bases, with 12 bases remaining between them.

This sequence joins TRBV28 and TRBJ1-6; TRBD1 is a possible D gene (6 bases). The CDR3 length is 16 residues. Trimming stripped 3 bases from V and 6 bases from J, with 15 bases between. CDR1 MDHEN and CDR2 SYDVKM come from the germline V gene. The CDR3 bases are TGTGCCAGCAGTTTTGGAATTGGGACACCTAATTCACCCCTCCACTTT. Its translation is CASSFGIGTPNSPLHF.

V gene TRBV28 combines with J gene TRBJ2-7; maybe TRBD2 (5 bases). Between the trimmed V and J ends, which lost 7 bases and 4 bases, there was a span of 14 bases. This CDR3 spans 13 amino acids. Germline V gene lookup returns CDR1 MDHEN and CDR2 SYDVKM. The CDR3 is CASTQLGLYEQYF. DNA of the CDR3: TGTGCCAGCACCCAACTTGGACTTTACGAGCAGTACTTC.

This chain joins TRBV27 and TRBJ1-1, with D maybe TRBD1 (6 bases). Trimming removed 0 bases at V and 7 bases at J, with 15 bases between. CDR1 MNHEY and CDR2 SMNVEV come from the germline V gene (reference sequence). The CDR3 is 15 amino acids. The CDR3: CASSLSPAGAYEAFF. Here the CDR3 DNA reads TGTGCCAGCAGTTTATCGCCAGCGGGGGCCTATGAAGCTTTCTTT.

V usage is TRBV7-9 and J usage is TRBJ2-7; no clear D gene. V was cut by 2 bases and J by 6 bases, with 8 bases left in between. Germline V gene sequence: CDR1 SEHNR, CDR2 FQNEAQ (reference sequence). The CDR3 is 12 residues long. CDR3 region: CASSLNGGEQYF. CDR3 DNA sequence: TGTGCCAGCAGCTTAAACGGCGGCGAGCAGTACTTC. Together with reference TRBV7-9 and TRBJ2-7, the CDR3 gives the full variable domain: DTGVSQNPRHKITKRGQNVTFRCDPISEHNRLYWYRQTLGQGPEFLTYFQNEAQLEKSRLLSDRFSAERPKGSFSTLEIQRTEQGDSAMYLCASSLNGGEQYFGPGTRLTVT.

The genes are TRBV6-6 and TRBJ2-5; 7 bases match TRBD2. The germline V gene has CDR1 MNHNY and CDR2 SVGAGI (reference sequence). Trimming took 5 bases from V and 1 from J; bases not matched to a gene: 13. There are 17 residues in the CDR3. Here the CDR3 reads CASSPPLGRGFQETQYF. The CDR3, as DNA: TGTGCCAGCAGTCCCCCCCTGGGGCGGGGGTTCCAAGAGACCCAGTACTTC.

The chain combines TRBV6-5 with TRBJ2-1; TRBD2 aligns across 9 bases. The germline CDR1 and CDR2 sequences are MNHEY and SVGAGI. The CDR3 is made up of 14 amino acids. The V gene end was trimmed by 10 bases and the J gene end by 8 bases; junction bases not matched to a gene: 12. Here the CDR3 DNA reads TGTGCCACCAAGGCGGCGGGAGGGCCGGATGAGCAGTTCTTC. The encoded protein is CATKAAGGPDEQFF.

The chain uses TRBV9 and TRBJ2-7; possibly TRBD1 for D (7 bases). CDR1 and CDR2 from the germline V gene are SGDLS and YYNGEE. Trimming cost V 2 bases and J 2 bases, with 14 bases left between them. The CDR3 is made up of 15 amino acids. The CDR3 here is CASSVSTGRTYEQYF. The CDR3 DNA sequence: TGTGCCAGCAGCGTTTCGACAGGGAGGACCTACGAGCAGTACTTC.

J is TRBJ1-5 and V is TRBV12-3 or TRBV12-4, with D maybe TRBD1 (5 bases). The CDR3 has 12 amino acids. Deletions cut 7 bases from V and 7 bases from J, with 11 bases between. In DNA form, the CDR3 reads TGTGCCAGCACCCCTGGGGGGCAGCCCCAGCATTTT. Translation gives CASTPGGQPQHF.

The V call is TRBV5-1, the J call TRBJ2-7; D is perhaps TRBD2 (5 bases). V was shortened by 4 bases and J by 5 bases, with 25 bases between the two germline ends. CDR1 and CDR2 from the germline V gene are SGHRS and YFSETQ. This CDR3 contains 17 residues. The CDR3 DNA reads TGCGCCAGCAGCGGCGGAGAGTTGTTGGGGATCGGGAACGAGCAGTACTTC. It yields the protein CASSGGELLGIGNEQYF.